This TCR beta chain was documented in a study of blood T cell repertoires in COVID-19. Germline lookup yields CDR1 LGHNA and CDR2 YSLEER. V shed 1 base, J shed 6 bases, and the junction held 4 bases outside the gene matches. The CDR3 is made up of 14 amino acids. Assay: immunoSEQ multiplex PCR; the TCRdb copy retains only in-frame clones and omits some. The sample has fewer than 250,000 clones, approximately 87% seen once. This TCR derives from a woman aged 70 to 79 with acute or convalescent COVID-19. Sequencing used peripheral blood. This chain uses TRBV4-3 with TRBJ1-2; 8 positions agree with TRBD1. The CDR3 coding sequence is TGCGCCAGCAGCCAAGTCCGACAGGGGAATGGCTACACCTTC. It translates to CASSQVRQGNGYTF.